These T cell receptor beta chains were read from a single sample in a study of long-term antiretroviral therapy in people with HIV. Data came from immunoSEQ multiplex PCR; TCRdb stores just in-frame clones and leaves some out. Of about 22,000 clones listed, approximately 79% are singletons. The sequenced sample was unsorted PBMCs, obtained roughly 21 months before starting antiretroviral therapy. These receptors were obtained from a woman between 40 and 50 years old with HIV. The CDR3 runs from the conserved cysteine through the conserved F or W. Fields, in order: J gene, V gene, D gene, CDR3 length, clone size, CDR3 protein, CDR3 DNA. A D gene is named only where the DNA matches it firmly. Clone size is not always given. Where it is, it says once, few, many or a class for expanded clones.

TRBJ2-5,TRBV27,-,15,-,CASSLLWTAQETQYF,TGTGCCAGCAGTTTACTCTGGACAGCACAAGAGACCCAGTACTTC
TRBJ2-3,TRBV30,TRBD2,14,-,CAWKREGATDTQYF,TGTGCCTGGAAGAGGGAGGGCGCCACAGATACGCAGTATTTT
TRBJ1-1,TRBV5-1,-,13,-,CASSSVQGSWPFF,TGCGCCAGCAGCTCAGTACAGGGTTCCTGGCCTTTCTTT
TRBJ2-1,TRBV5-1,-,14,few,CASSLSGPGFEQFF,TGCGCCAGCAGCTTGTCTGGTCCCGGTTTTGAGCAGTTCTTC
TRBJ1-1,TRBV7-6,-,13,once,CASSSSGGTEAFF,TGTGCCAGCAGCTCGTCCGGGGGAACTGAAGCTTTCTTT
TRBJ2-2,TRBV6-5,-,16,-,CASSSIAPWNTGELFF,TGTGCCAGCAGTTCCATCGCCCCATGGAACACCGGGGAGCTGTTTTTT
TRBJ2-7,TRBV4-2,TRBD1,19,-,CASSQPPTQGGRPFYEQYF,TGTGCCAGCAGCCAACCACCTACGCAAGGGGGCCGGCCCTTTTACGAGCAGTACTTC
TRBJ1-1,TRBV4-1,-,16,few,CASSQGLGVGSTEAFF,TGCGCCAGCAGCCAAGGTCTCGGGGTCGGGAGCACTGAAGCTTTCTTT
TRBJ2-7,TRBV27,TRBD1,13,once,CASSLGTAFEQYF,TGTGCCAGCAGTTTAGGGACAGCCTTCGAGCAGTACTTC
TRBJ1-1,TRBV30,-,13,-,CAWSEAGNTEAFF,TGTGCCTGGAGTGAGGCAGGGAACACTGAAGCTTTCTTT
TRBJ1-1,TRBV6-5,-,16,-,CASSYSGGPFTAEAFF,TGTGCCAGCAGTTACTCCGGGGGCCCCTTCACTGCTGAAGCTTTCTTT
TRBJ1-5,TRBV15,-,17,-,CATSSLNGDNSNQPQHF,TGTGCCACCAGCAGCCTTAATGGGGACAATAGCAATCAGCCCCAGCATTTT
TRBJ2-5,TRBV7-8,-,14,once,CASSLEGQGRTQYF,TGTGCCAGCAGCTTAGAAGGGCAGGGGAGGACCCAGTACTTC
TRBJ1-1,TRBV2,-,15,-,CASTGGSGRNTEAFF,TGTGCCAGCACCGGAGGGTCCGGCAGGAACACTGAAGCTTTCTTT
TRBJ2-1,TRBV7-9,TRBD1,15,few,CASSITGAADNEQFF,TGTGCCAGCAGCATCACAGGGGCCGCCGACAATGAGCAGTTCTTC
TRBJ1-4,TRBV6-5,-,13,-,CASSTATNEKLFF,TGTGCCAGCTCGACAGCAACTAATGAAAAACTGTTTTTT
TRBJ2-2,TRBV11-2,TRBD1,16,-,CASRTPTGGNTGELFF,TGTGCCAGCAGAACCCCGACAGGGGGGAACACCGGGGAGCTGTTTTTT
TRBJ2-7,TRBV11-3,-,15,-,CASSFFRGSGDEQYF,TGTGCCAGCAGCTTCTTTCGGGGGTCCGGGGACGAGCAGTACTTC
TRBJ1-5,TRBV4-1,-,15,-,CASSQDRGGSQPQHF,TGCGCCAGCAGCCAAGATCGCGGGGGGAGTCAGCCCCAGCATTTT
TRBJ2-7,TRBV4-2,-,15,-,CASSQVQGGSYEQYF,TGTGCCAGCAGCCAAGTCCAGGGGGGCTCCTACGAGCAGTACTTC
TRBJ1-2,TRBV29-1,-,15,-,CSIAAGPLANYGYTF,TGCAGCATAGCCGCGGGACCCCTTGCTAACTATGGCTACACCTTC
TRBJ1-1,TRBV4-1,-,14,few,CASSQARTRTEAFF,TGCGCCAGCAGCCAAGCCCGTACAAGGACTGAAGCTTTCTTT
TRBJ2-1,TRBV10-3,-,14,-,CAITRAGPRNEQFF,TGTGCCATCACCAGAGCGGGTCCCCGCAATGAGCAGTTCTTC
TRBJ2-7,TRBV19,TRBD1,14,-,CASSFSTGHYEQYF,TGTGCCAGTAGTTTTTCGACAGGGCACTACGAGCAGTACTTC
TRBJ2-3,TRBV29-1,TRBD2,15,few,CSVVPGTSATDTQYF,TGCAGCGTTGTACCCGGGACTAGCGCCACAGATACGCAGTATTTT
TRBJ2-2,TRBV30,-,15,once,CAWSVAQMNTGELFF,TGTGCCTGGAGTGTCGCTCAAATGAACACCGGGGAGCTGTTTTTT
TRBJ1-2,TRBV4-1,-,15,-,CASSQDPGGSTNYTF,TGCGCCAGCAGCCAAGATCCGGGGGGTAGCACGAACTACACCTTC
TRBJ1-6,TRBV19,TRBD1,15,few,CASSISTGGNSPLHF,TGTGCCAGTAGTATATCCACAGGGGGTAATTCACCCCTCCACTTT
TRBJ2-5,TRBV4-1,TRBD1,16,-,CASSRGIGQGQETQYF,TGCGCCAGCAGCCGGGGTATTGGACAGGGGCAAGAGACCCAGTACTTC
TRBJ2-1,TRBV9,TRBD2,15,-,CASSEEGLSYNEQFF,TGTGCCAGCAGCGAGGAGGGACTATCGTACAATGAGCAGTTCTTC
TRBJ2-7,TRBV11-2,-,12,-,CASSGGGYEQYF,TGTGCCAGCAGCGGTGGGGGGTACGAGCAGTACTTC
TRBJ1-4,TRBV25-1,-,12,-,CASSDWNEKLFF,TGTGCCAGCAGTGACTGGAATGAAAAACTGTTTTTT
TRBJ1-5,TRBV7-9,TRBD1,16,-,CASSLDYRGQVQPQHF,TGTGCCAGCAGCTTAGACTACAGGGGGCAGGTTCAGCCCCAGCATTTT
TRBJ2-4,TRBV10-3,-,13,-,CAISEGIEVIQYF,TGTGCCATCAGTGAGGGGATAGAGGTCATTCAGTACTTC
TRBJ2-3,TRBV5-1,TRBD2,15,-,CASSLQAGWADTQYF,TGCGCCAGCAGCTTACAAGCGGGGTGGGCAGATACGCAGTATTTT
TRBJ1-1,TRBV18,TRBD1,16,-,CASSPTDRDIGTEAFF,TGTGCCAGCTCACCAACGGACAGGGATATTGGTACTGAAGCTTTCTTT
TRBJ1-1,TRBV5-4,-,15,-,CASSLGPRGNTEAFF,TGTGCCAGCAGCTTGGGGCCCCGGGGTAACACTGAAGCTTTCTTT
TRBJ2-3,TRBV11-2,-,15,-,CASSLRIRSTDTQYF,TGTGCCAGCAGCTTAAGGATTCGGAGCACAGATACGCAGTATTTT
TRBJ2-2,TRBV4-2,TRBD1,15,-,CASRLGTGGSGELFF,TGTGCCAGCAGATTAGGGACAGGGGGGTCCGGGGAGCTGTTTTTT